Following are 27 T cell receptor beta chains from one sample sequenced in a study of identical twins. MiXCR, run by TCRdb on the 5' RACE reads, gives a single entry per CDR3 protein. The table includes about 1.7 million distinct CDR3 sequences, about 31% detected once. Sequencing was done on a sample of cord blood. Every receptor here comes from a newborn girl in good health.

This clonotype was observed at least ten times. This chain joins TRBV5-1 and TRBJ2-7, with TRBD2 identical over 10 bases. V dropped 1 base and J dropped 4; count of bases not matched to a gene: 5. This CDR3 is built from 15 residues. CDR1 is SGHRS, CDR2 YFSETQ, per germline. CDR3 protein: CASSLRLAGEYEQYF. In DNA form, the CDR3 reads TGCGCCAGCAGCTTGAGGCTAGCGGGAGAGTACGAGCAGTACTTC.

This chain links TRBV30 with TRBJ1-5, with 8 bases that match TRBD1. The germline CDR1 and CDR2 sequences are GTSNPN and SVGIG (reference sequence). This CDR3 contains 14 residues. The J segment lost 4 bases and the V segment lost 2 bases, leaving 4 bases of the junction unmatched. CDR3 DNA: TGTGCCTGGAGTAACAGGGGGAATAATCAGCCCCAGCATTTT. Its protein product is CAWSNRGNNQPQHF.

This clonotype was observed a handful of times. This sequence joins TRBV27 and TRBJ1-2; TRBD1 agrees at 8 bases. V gave up 3 bases and J gave up 4 bases; unmatched junction bases: 7. This CDR3 comprises 15 residues. Germline V lookup: CDR1 MNHEY, CDR2 SMNVEV (reference sequence). CDR3 amino acids: CASSFSGQGVYGYTF. The CDR3 nucleotides read TGTGCCAGCAGTTTCTCCGGACAGGGAGTCTATGGCTACACCTTC.

This clonotype was observed a few times. The chain carries TRBV20-1 and TRBJ2-7, with 8 bases identical to TRBD1. CDR1 is DFQATT, CDR2 SNEGSKA, per germline (reference sequence). The CDR3 runs 14 residues. The V gene end was trimmed by 2 bases and the J gene end by 0 bases; junction bases not matched to a gene: 3. The DNA for the CDR3 is TGCAGTGCTAGACGGACAGGGAGCTCCTACGAGCAGTACTTC. Translating gives CSARRTGSSYEQYF.

This chain joins TRBV15 and TRBJ2-1; no clear D gene. Germline lookup yields CDR1 LNHNV and CDR2 YYDKDF (reference sequence). The CDR3 contains 15 residues. Between the trimmed V and J ends, which lost 0 bases and 6 bases, there was a span of 12 bases. The CDR3 loop is CATSREVHSLNEQFF. The CDR3 DNA reads as TGTGCCACCAGCAGAGAGGTTCACTCCCTCAATGAGCAGTTCTTC.

The gene calls are TRBV20-1 and TRBJ2-7, with D uncertain. The germline V gene has CDR1 DFQATT and CDR2 SNEGSKA (reference sequence). V lost 1 base and J 1 base, leaving 8 bases between the germline ends. This CDR3 spans 13 amino acids. DNA for the CDR3: TGCAGTGCTAGAGCGGCTTCTTCCTACGAGCAGTACTTC. Amino acids: CSARAASSYEQYF.

This clonotype was detected a few times. The V gene is TRBV13, the J gene TRBJ2-7, with 8 bases lining up with TRBD2. Looked up from germline, CDR1 is PRHDT and CDR2 is FYEKMQ (reference sequence). The CDR3 totals 17 residues. J lost 5 bases, V lost 3 bases, and 15 bases had no gene match. Here the CDR3 reads CASSFAASGGGFDEQYF. Written as DNA, the CDR3 is TGTGCCAGCAGCTTTGCAGCGAGCGGGGGTGGGTTTGACGAGCAGTACTTC.

This clonotype has a handful of counts. The chain links TRBV24-1 to TRBJ1-2; no definite D call. Germline loops: CDR1 KGHDR, CDR2 SFDVKD. The CDR3 totals 14 residues. The germline V and J ends were trimmed by 3 bases and 4 bases, with 11 bases remaining between them. The CDR3 region is CATSDGPPTYGYTF. The CDR3 region has the DNA TGTGCCACCAGTGATGGCCCACCCACCTATGGCTACACCTTC.

V usage is TRBV20-1 and J usage is TRBJ2-3, with D perhaps TRBD1 (5 bases). This CDR3 contains 13 residues. Germline loops: CDR1 DFQATT, CDR2 SNEGSKA (reference sequence). Trimming took off 5 bases at V and 1 base at J, with 10 bases between the two ends. CDR3 sequence reads: CSALGHRTDTQYF. DNA for the CDR3: TGCAGTGCTTTGGGGCATCGCACAGATACGCAGTATTTT.

Many counts were recorded for this clonotype. The chain couples TRBV20-1 to TRBJ1-5; D is ambiguous. V lost 2 bases, J lost 5 bases, and 7 bases lay in between. Germline V gene data show CDR1 as DFQATT and CDR2 as SNEGSKA (reference sequence). The CDR3 loop spans 12 amino acids. CDR3 DNA: TGCAGTGCTAGAAGGGTTGATCAGCCCCAGCATTTT. It translates to CSARRVDQPQHF.

The chain joins TRBV27 to TRBJ1-1; 8 bases match TRBD1. J lost 2 bases, V lost 2 bases, and 7 bases had no gene match. CDR3 length: 16 residues. Germline values: CDR1 MNHEY, CDR2 SMNVEV (reference sequence). CDR3 sequence reads: CASSLIPGGPNTEAFF. The CDR3 nucleotides read TGTGCCAGCAGTTTAATCCCAGGGGGCCCAAACACTGAAGCTTTCTTT.

This clonotype was found many times. V usage is TRBV12-3 or TRBV12-4 and J usage is TRBJ2-7; 8 nucleotides agree with TRBD1. CDR3 size: 15 residues. V was pared by 2 bases and J by 1 base, with 4 bases of the junction left unmatched. This chain's CDR3 is CASSLSGGESYEQYF. The CDR3 DNA sequence: TGTGCCAGCAGTTTATCAGGGGGCGAGTCCTACGAGCAGTACTTC.

This clonotype was seen a few times. The J gene is TRBJ2-3, the V gene TRBV12-3 or TRBV12-4; D gene ambiguous. The ends were cut back, 5 bases at V and 3 bases at J, with 12 bases in the middle. This CDR3 is built from 14 residues. Here the CDR3 reads CASSPHLGTDTQYF. The CDR3 DNA sequence: TGTGCCAGCAGTCCCCACCTGGGTACAGATACGCAGTATTTT.

The chain is built from TRBV20-1 and TRBJ1-6; a possible D gene is TRBD1 (6 bases). The CDR3 sequence is 15 residues long. CDR1 and CDR2 from the germline V gene are DFQATT and SNEGSKA (reference sequence). With 6 bases removed from V and 3 bases from J, the gap between germline ends came to 15 bases. CDR3 sequence (DNA): TGCAGTGCGACAAAACAGGGACTCTATAATTCACCCCTCCACTTT. It codes for CSATKQGLYNSPLHF.

The rearrangement uses TRBV9 and TRBJ2-7; 8 nucleotides agree with TRBD1. CDR3 length equals 15 residues. With V trimmed by 4 bases and J by 3 bases, 9 bases remained unmatched. Per germline, CDR1 SGDLS and CDR2 YYNGEE. The CDR3 loop is CASSSSDRGHYEQYF. CDR3 in DNA: TGTGCCAGCAGCTCGTCCGACAGGGGTCACTACGAGCAGTACTTC.

This clonotype showed up just a few times. CDR3 coding DNA: TGCGCCAGCGGACCGGGACAGGGGCTCTACGAGCAGTACTTC. Translation: CASGPGQGLYEQYF. The chain carries TRBV5-1 and TRBJ2-7; 10 bases agree with TRBD1. The trim removed 7 bases at V and 3 bases at J, leaving 7 bases unmatched. In germline, CDR1 is SGHRS, CDR2 YFSETQ. The CDR3 loop spans 14 amino acids.

The sample holds a few counts of this clonotype. V is TRBV28 and J is TRBJ2-4, with D possibly being TRBD1 (5 bases). Germline-derived CDR1 and CDR2 are MDHEN and SYDVKM. V lost 6 bases, J lost 0 bases, and 15 bases lay in between. The CDR3 is made up of 16 amino acids. The CDR3 loop reads CASSTIDRLAKNIQYF. The CDR3 region has the DNA TGTGCCAGCAGCACTATCGACAGATTAGCCAAAAACATTCAGTACTTC. The variable domain in full, with the rest retrieved from reference TRBV28 and TRBJ2-4, is DVKVTQSSRYLVKRTGEKVFLECVQDMDHENMFWYRQDPGLGLRLIYFSYDVKMKEKGDIPEGYSVSREKKERFSLILESASTNQTSMYLCASSTIDRLAKNIQYFGAGTRLSVL.

Notes on this clonotype: A much larger clone is a single base away; this may be a read error. The rearrangement uses TRBV5-1 and TRBJ2-7; TRBD2 aligns across 9 bases. Germline values: CDR1 SGHRS, CDR2 YFSETQ. The ends lost 0 bases at V and 2 bases at J; junction bases unmatched: 6. CDR3 length: 16 residues. The chain's CDR3 is CASSLVLAGSPYEQYF. CDR3 DNA sequence: TGCGCCAGCAGCTTGGTTCTAGCGGGGAGCCCCTACGAGCAGTACTTC.

The chain recombines TRBV3-1 with TRBJ2-1, with a possible D match to TRBD1 (6 bases). The germline CDR1 and CDR2 sequences are LGHDT and YNNKEL (reference sequence). The ends were cut back, 1 base at V and 4 bases at J, with 20 bases in the middle. The CDR3 totals 18 residues. The CDR3 nucleotides read TGTGCCAGCAGCCAAGGCCCGGGCAGGGGTCGGAGGTACAATGAGCAGTTCTTC. Residues: CASSQGPGRGRRYNEQFF.

The rearrangement joins TRBV11-1 to TRBJ2-1, with 9 bases that match TRBD2. The V gene end was trimmed by 6 bases and the J gene end by 9 bases; junction bases not matched to a gene: 9. The CDR3 has 14 amino acids. In germline, CDR1 is SGHAT, CDR2 FQDESV (reference sequence). CDR3 amino acids: CASRPLRGGGEQFF. In nucleotides, the CDR3 is TGTGCCAGCAGGCCTTTGCGGGGGGGCGGTGAGCAGTTCTTC.

V usage is TRBV7-9 and J usage is TRBJ2-7; 11 nucleotides line up with TRBD1. This CDR3 contains 15 residues. V dropped 4 bases and J dropped 2; count of bases not matched to a gene: 4. The germline CDR1 and CDR2 sequences are SEHNR and FQNEAQ (reference sequence). The CDR3 protein is CASSSRTGGAYEQYF. In nucleotides, the CDR3 is TGTGCCAGCAGCTCCCGGACAGGGGGCGCCTACGAGCAGTACTTC.

The chain employs TRBV25-1 and TRBJ2-1; 12 bases line up with TRBD2. The end of the DNA aligns better with TRBJ2-7, so the J call may be wrong. CDR1 MGHDK and CDR2 SYGVNS come from the germline V gene. There are 23 residues in the CDR3. The CDR3 DNA reads TGTGCCAGCAGTGAATCTTTTGATCGGGGGGCCGGACTAGCGGGAAGCGATTACAATGAGCAGTACTTC. Translation: CASSESFDRGAGLAGSDYNEQYF.

This clonotype was picked up a small number of times. J is TRBJ1-2 and V is TRBV12-3 or TRBV12-4; no firm D call. CDR3 length equals 14 residues. Between the trimmed V and J ends, which lost 3 bases and 2 bases, there was a span of 10 bases. CDR3 region: CASSFRRLNYGYTF. CDR3 coding DNA: TGTGCCAGCAGTTTCCGTCGGCTGAACTATGGCTACACCTTC.

Remarks on this clonotype: This may come from a read error, since a much larger clone is one base off. The chain couples TRBV10-3 to TRBJ2-1; 9 nucleotides agree with TRBD2. Per germline, CDR1 ENHRY and CDR2 SYGVKD. This CDR3 is built from 15 residues. Unmatched junction bases numbered 13, after V lost 6 bases and J lost 10 bases. The CDR3 reads CAISGSGGSHYEQFF. The CDR3 DNA reads as TGTGCCATCAGCGGTAGCGGGGGATCTCACTACGAGCAGTTCTTC.

This clonotype was found a few times. This chain links TRBV7-9 with TRBJ1-1; D remains unclear. This CDR3 spans 13 amino acids. Germline CDR1 is SEHNR and CDR2 is FQNEAQ (reference sequence). Trimming left V 5 bases short and J 4 bases short, with 11 bases between. CDR3: CASSRQAATEAFF. For the CDR3, the DNA is TGTGCCAGCAGCCGGCAGGCTGCCACTGAAGCTTTCTTT.

CDR3 bases: TGTGCCAGCAGTTCCCGTGGCACAGTACTAGAAAAACTGTTTTTT. Amino acids: CASSSRGTVLEKLFF. The genes are TRBV28 and TRBJ1-4; no clear D. Germline V gene data show CDR1 as MDHEN and CDR2 as SYDVKM. Between the trimmed V and J ends, which lost 4 bases and 8 bases, there was a span of 17 bases. The CDR3 is made up of 15 amino acids.

J is TRBJ2-2 and V is TRBV5-1, with a possible D match to TRBD1 (6 bases). Trimming stripped 4 bases from V and 4 bases from J, with 14 bases between. The CDR3 has 15 residues. Germline V gives CDR1 SGHRS, CDR2 YFSETQ. The CDR3: CASSHGQIATGELFF. As DNA, the CDR3 is TGCGCCAGCAGCCACGGACAGATAGCCACCGGGGAGCTGTTTTTT.